This T cell receptor beta chain originates from a study of blood T cell repertoires in COVID-19. The CDR3 is 14 amino acids. Germline V lookup: CDR1 ENHRY, CDR2 SYGVKD. The V and J ends lost 11 bases and 7 bases, in that order; junction bases with no gene match: 9. Original analysis: Cell counts per sample came from amplifying reference gene primers. Sequencing used immunoSEQ multiplex PCR; TCRdb keeps in-frame clones, though not all of them. V and J calls and clone size are given by that table; D and trimming were obtained from the DNA. Of 150,000 to 160,000 clones in the sample, around 82% are singletons; the top ten hold 0.6% to 0.65%.

The sample was peripheral blood. The chain recombines TRBV10-3 with TRBJ1-6; 9 bases map to TRBD1. The clonotype was recovered from a man aged 55-75 years with COVID-19, enrolled during active disease. The CDR3 sequence is CALRAGTGNSPLHF. As DNA, the CDR3 is TGTGCCCTTCGTGCCGGGACAGGGAATTCACCCCTCCACTTT.